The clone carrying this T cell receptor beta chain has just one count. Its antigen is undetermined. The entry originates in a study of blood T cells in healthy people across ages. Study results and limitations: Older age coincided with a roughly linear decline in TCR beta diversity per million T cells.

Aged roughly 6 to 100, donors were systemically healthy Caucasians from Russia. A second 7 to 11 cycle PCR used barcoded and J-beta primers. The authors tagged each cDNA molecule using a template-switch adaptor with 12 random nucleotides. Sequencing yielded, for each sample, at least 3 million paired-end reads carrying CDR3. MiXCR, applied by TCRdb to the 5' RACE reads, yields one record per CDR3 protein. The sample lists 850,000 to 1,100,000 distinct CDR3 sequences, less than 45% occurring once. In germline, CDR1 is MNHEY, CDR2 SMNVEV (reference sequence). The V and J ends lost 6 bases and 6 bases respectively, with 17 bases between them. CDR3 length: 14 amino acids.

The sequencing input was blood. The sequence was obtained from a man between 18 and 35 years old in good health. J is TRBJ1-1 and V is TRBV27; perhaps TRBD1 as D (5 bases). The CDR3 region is CASSPLGGKAEAFF. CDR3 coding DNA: TGTGCCAGCAGCCCCCTGGGGGGGAAGGCTGAAGCTTTCTTT.